The clone carrying this TCR beta chain was found a few times. As yet, its antigen is unknown. The V and J ends lost 5 bases and 6 bases, in that order; junction bases with no gene match: 6. The germline V gene encodes CDR1 MDHEN and CDR2 SYDVKM. The CDR3 contains 14 residues. This sample was included in a study of cytomegalovirus exposure and HLA in healthy donors. Study overall: The platform used for the roughly 120 validation repertoires matched that of the approximately 640 first-cohort repertoires, a later analysis reported.

Study-level findings and limits: Reported performance of the classifier showed diagnosis of cytomegalovirus status with high specificity and sensitivity. Altogether, 160 or so TCR beta chains were recorded as cytomegalovirus-associated.

Sequencing was performed with immunoSEQ multiplex PCR; in TCRdb, only in-frame clones are kept and a portion is missing. This table holds over 200,000 clones, roughly 88% found once. This receptor was taken from a woman aged 30 to 39 in good health and CMV-seropositive. Sequencing was carried out using PBMCs. V is TRBV28 and J is TRBJ1-5; 8 bases are shared with TRBD1. CDR3 coding DNA: TGTGCCAGCAGTCCGGACAGGGAGCTTCAGCCCCAGCATTTT. Residues: CASSPDRELQPQHF.